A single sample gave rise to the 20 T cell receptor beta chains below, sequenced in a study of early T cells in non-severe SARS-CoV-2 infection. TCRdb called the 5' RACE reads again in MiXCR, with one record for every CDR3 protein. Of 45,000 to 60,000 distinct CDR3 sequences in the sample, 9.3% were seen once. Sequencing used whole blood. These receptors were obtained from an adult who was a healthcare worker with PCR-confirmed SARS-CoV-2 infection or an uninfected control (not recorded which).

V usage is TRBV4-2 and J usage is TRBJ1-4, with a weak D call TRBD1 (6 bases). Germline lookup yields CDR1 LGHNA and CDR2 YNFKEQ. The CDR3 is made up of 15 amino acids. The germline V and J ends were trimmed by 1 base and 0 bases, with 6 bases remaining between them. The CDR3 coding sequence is TGTGCCAGCAGCCAAGGGACAGCAACTAATGAAAAACTGTTTTTT. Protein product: CASSQGTATNEKLFF.

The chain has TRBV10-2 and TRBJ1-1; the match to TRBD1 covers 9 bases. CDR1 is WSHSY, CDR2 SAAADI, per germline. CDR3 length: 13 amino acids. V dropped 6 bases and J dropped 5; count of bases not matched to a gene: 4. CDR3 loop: CASRDRGGTEAFF. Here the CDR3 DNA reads TGCGCCAGCAGGGACAGGGGAGGGACTGAAGCTTTCTTT.

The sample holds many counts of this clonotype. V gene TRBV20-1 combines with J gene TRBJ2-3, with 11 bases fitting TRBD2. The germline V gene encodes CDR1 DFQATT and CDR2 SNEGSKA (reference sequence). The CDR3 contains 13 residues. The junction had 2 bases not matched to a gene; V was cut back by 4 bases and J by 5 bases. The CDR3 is CSATTSGGDTQYF. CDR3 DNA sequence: TGCAGTGCTACAACTAGCGGGGGAGATACGCAGTATTTT.

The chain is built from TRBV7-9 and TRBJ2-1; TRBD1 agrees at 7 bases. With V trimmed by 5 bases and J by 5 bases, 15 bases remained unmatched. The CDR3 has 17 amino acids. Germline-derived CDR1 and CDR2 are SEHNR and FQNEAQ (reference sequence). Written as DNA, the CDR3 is TGTGCCAGCAGCACGAAAGGGGGCAAAACTCGAAACAATGAGCAGTTCTTC. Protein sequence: CASSTKGGKTRNNEQFF.

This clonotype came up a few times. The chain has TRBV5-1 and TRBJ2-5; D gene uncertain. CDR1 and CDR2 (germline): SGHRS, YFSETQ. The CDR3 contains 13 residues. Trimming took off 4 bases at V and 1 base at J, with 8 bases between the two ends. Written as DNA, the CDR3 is TGCGCCAGCAGCGCCACTCCCCAAGAGACCCAGTACTTC. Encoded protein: CASSATPQETQYF.

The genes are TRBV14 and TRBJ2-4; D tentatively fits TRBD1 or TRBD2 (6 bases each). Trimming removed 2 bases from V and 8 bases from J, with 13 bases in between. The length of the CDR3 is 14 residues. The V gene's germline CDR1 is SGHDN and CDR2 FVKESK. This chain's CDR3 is CASSQPGAPHIQYF. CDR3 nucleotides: TGTGCCAGCAGCCAACCGGGGGCCCCCCACATTCAGTACTTC.

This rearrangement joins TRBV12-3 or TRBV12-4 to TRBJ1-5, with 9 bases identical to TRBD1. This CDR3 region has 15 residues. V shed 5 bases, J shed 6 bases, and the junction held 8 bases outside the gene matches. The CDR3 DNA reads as TGTGCCAGCAGTCTACAGGGGGCCCGGGTTCAGCCCCAGCATTTT. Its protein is CASSLQGARVQPQHF.

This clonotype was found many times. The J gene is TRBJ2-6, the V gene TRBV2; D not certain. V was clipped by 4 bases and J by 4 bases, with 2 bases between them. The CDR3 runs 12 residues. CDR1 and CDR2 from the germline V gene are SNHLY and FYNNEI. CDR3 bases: TGTGCCAGCAGTGTCGGGGCCAACGTCCTGACTTTC. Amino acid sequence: CASSVGANVLTF.

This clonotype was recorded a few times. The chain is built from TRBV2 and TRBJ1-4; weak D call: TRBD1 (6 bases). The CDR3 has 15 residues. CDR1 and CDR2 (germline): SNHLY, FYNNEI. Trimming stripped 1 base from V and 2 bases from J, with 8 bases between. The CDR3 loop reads CASSEGQATNEKLFF. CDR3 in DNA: TGTGCCAGCAGTGAAGGACAGGCGACTAATGAAAAACTGTTTTTT.

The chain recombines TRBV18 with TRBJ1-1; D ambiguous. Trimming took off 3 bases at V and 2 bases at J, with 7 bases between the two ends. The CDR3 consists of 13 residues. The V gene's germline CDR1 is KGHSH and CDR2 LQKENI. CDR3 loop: CASSPVGNTEAFF. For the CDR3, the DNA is TGTGCCAGCTCACCGGTGGGAAACACTGAAGCTTTCTTT.

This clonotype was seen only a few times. The CDR3 coding sequence is TGTGCCAGCGCTCGGACAGGGTCATCCACTGAAGCTTTCTTT. Protein: CASARTGSSTEAFF. V gene TRBV2 combines with J gene TRBJ1-1; TRBD1 matches at 8 bases. After removal of 8 bases from V and 4 bases from J, the junction contained 9 bases not matched to a gene. This CDR3 spans 14 amino acids. Per the germline V gene, CDR1 is SNHLY and CDR2 is FYNNEI.

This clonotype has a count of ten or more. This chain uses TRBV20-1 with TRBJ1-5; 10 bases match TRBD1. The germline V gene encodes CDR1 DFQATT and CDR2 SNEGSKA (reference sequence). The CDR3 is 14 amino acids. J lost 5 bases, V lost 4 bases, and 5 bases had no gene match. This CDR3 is CSATGTGDHQPQHF. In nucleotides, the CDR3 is TGCAGTGCTACCGGGACAGGGGACCATCAGCCCCAGCATTTT.

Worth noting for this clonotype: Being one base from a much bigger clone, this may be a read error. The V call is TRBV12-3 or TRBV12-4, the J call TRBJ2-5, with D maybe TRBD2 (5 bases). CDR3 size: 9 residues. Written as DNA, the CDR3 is TGTGACGAGGGCCCCCTCCAGTACTTC. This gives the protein CDEGPLQYF.

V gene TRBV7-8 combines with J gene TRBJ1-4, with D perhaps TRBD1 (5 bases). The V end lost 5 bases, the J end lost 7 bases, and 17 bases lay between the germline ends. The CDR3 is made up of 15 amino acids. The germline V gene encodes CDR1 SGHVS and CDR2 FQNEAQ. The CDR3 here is CASSPRSIGGEKLFF. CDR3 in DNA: TGTGCCAGCAGCCCACGGTCGATTGGGGGTGAAAAACTGTTTTTT.

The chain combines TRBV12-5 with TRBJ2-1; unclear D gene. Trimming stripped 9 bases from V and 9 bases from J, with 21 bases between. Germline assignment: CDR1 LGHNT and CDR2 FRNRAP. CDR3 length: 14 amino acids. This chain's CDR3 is CASIFESRYGEQFF. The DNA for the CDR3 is TGTGCTAGCATCTTCGAATCTAGGTACGGTGAGCAGTTCTTC.

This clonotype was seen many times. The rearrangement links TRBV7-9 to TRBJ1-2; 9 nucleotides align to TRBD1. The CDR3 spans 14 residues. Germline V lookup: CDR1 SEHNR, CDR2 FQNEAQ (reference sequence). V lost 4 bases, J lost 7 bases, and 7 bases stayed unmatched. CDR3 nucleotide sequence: TGTGCCAGCAGCTCTCCGGGACAGGGACCTGGCTACACCTTC. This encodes CASSSPGQGPGYTF.

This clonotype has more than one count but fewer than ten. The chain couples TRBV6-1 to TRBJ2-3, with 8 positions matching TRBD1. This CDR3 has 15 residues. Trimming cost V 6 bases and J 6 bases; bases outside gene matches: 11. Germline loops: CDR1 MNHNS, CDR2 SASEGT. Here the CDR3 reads CASRGQGAGTDTQYF. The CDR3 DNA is TGTGCCAGCAGGGGTCAGGGGGCCGGTACGGATACGCAGTATTTT.

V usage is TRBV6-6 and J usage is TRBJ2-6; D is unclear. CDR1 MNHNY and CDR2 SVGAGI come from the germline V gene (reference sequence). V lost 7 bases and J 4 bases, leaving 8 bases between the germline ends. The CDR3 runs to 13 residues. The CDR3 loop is CASTMGGANVLTF. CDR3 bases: TGTGCCAGCACAATGGGAGGGGCCAACGTCCTGACTTTC.

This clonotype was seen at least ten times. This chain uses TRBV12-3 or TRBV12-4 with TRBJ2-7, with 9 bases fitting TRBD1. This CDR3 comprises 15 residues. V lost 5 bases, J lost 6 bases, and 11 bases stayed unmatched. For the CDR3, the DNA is TGTGCCAGCAGTATCGATCCCGGGACAGGGAGCGAGCAGTACTTC. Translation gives CASSIDPGTGSEQYF.

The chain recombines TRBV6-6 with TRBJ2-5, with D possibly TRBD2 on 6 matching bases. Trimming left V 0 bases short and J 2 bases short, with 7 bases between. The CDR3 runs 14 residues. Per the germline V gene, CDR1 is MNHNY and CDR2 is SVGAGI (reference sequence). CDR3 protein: CASSYSGLQETQYF. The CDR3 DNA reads TGTGCCAGCAGTTACTCGGGACTTCAAGAGACCCAGTACTTC.